This T cell receptor (beta chain) was identified in a study of control samples from healthy donors and cancer patients. Profiling relied on immunoSEQ multiplex PCR, and the TCRdb table lists in-frame clones only, not all of them. The table lists over 40,000 clones, 85% to 90% of them singletons, with 40% in the top ten. CDR1 is MNHEY, CDR2 SVGEGT, per germline. The CDR3 covers 17 residues. Losses at the gene ends were 3 bases for V and 3 bases for J; bases not matched to a gene: 11. The J gene is TRBJ2-7, the V gene TRBV6-2 or TRBV6-3, with 10 bases fitting TRBD2. Specimen: PBMCs. The source is a man in his fifties or sixties with head and neck cancer. In DNA form, the CDR3 reads TGTGCCAGCAGTTATGAGGTTGGGACTAGCGTGATCTACGAGCAGTACTTC. It encodes CASSYEVGTSVIYEQYF.